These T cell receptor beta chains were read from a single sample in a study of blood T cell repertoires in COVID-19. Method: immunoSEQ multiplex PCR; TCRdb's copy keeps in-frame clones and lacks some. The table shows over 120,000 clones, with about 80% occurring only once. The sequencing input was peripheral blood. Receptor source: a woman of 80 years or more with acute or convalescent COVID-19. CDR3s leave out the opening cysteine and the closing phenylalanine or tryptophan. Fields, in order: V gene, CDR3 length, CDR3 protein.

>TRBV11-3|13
ASSLYSGATDTQY
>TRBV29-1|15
SVEDISSMTGRNGYT
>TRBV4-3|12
ASSLGTGGTEAF
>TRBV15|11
ATSRETVLDYT
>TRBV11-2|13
ASSPRPGGIYGYT
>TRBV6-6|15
ASSRTSGGAGQETQY
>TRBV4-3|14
ASSQERRDWNYGYT
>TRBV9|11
ASSSYNTGELF
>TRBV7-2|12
ASRRAPNTGELF
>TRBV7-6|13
ASSSPSGGSYEQY
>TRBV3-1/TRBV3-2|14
ASSQAGAWLGGELF